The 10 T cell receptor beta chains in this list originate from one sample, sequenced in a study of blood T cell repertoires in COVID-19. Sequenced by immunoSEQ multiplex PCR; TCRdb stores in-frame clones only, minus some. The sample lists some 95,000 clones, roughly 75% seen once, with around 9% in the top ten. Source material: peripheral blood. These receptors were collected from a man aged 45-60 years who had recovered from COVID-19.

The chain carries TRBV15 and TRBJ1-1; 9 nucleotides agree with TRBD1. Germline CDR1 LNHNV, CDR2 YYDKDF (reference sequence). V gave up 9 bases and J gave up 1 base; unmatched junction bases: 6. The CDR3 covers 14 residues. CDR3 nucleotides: TGTGCCACGGGGACAGGGTTCTCGAACACTGAAGCTTTCTTT. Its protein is CATGTGFSNTEAFF.

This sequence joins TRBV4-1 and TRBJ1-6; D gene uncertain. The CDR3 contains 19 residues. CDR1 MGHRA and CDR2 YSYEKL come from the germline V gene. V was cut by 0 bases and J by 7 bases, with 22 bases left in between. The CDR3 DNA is TGCGCCAGCAGCCAAGATATCCCTCGGTCAGCACGGGAGAATTCACCCCTCCACTTT. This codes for CASSQDIPRSARENSPLHF.

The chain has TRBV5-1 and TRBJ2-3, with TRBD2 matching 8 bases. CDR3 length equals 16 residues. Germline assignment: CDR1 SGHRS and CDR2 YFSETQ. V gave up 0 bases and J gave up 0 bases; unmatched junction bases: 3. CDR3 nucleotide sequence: TGCGCCAGCAGCTTGGGACTAGCGTCTAGCACAGATACGCAGTATTTT. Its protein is CASSLGLASSTDTQYF.

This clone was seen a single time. The CDR3 reads CASSRRKKGGGWDGYTF. The CDR3 nucleotides read TGTGCCAGTAGTAGGCGGAAAAAGGGAGGCGGATGGGATGGCTACACCTTC. V usage is TRBV19 and J usage is TRBJ1-2; D gene ambiguous. V gave up 4 bases and J gave up 6 bases, with 24 bases separating them. The germline gives CDR1 LNHDA, CDR2 SQIVND (reference sequence). The CDR3 length is 17 residues.

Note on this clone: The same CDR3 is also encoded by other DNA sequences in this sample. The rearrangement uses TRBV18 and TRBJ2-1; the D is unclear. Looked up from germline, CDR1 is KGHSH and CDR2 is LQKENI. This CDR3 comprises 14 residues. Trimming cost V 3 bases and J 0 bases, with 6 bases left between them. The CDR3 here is CASSPPSSYNEQFF. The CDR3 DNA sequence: TGTGCCAGCTCACCTCCGAGCTCCTACAATGAGCAGTTCTTC.

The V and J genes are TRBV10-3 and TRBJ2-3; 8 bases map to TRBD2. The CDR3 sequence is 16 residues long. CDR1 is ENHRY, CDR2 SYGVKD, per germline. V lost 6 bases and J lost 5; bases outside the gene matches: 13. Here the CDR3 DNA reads TGTGCCATCAGGCCCGGGGCGGGAGGTTGGGGAGATACGCAGTATTTT. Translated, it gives CAIRPGAGGWGDTQYF.

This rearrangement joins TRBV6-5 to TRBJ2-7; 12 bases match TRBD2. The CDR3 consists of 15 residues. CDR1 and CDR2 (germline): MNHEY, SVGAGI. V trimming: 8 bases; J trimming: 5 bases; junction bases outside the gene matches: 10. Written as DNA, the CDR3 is TGTGCCAGCCTACCTCTAGCGGGAGGGACTCACGAGCAGTACTTC. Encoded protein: CASLPLAGGTHEQYF.

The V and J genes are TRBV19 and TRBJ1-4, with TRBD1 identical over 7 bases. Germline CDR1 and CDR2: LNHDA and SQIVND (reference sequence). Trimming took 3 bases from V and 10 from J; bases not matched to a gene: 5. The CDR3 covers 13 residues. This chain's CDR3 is CASSIGQAGKLFF. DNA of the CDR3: TGTGCCAGTAGTATTGGACAGGCTGGAAAACTGTTTTTT.

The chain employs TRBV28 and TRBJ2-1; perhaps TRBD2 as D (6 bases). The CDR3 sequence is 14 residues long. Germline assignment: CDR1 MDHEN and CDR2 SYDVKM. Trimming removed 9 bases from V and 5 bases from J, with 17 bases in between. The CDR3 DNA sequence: TGTGCCAGTCGACGATCGGGAGCAAACAATGAGCAGTTCTTC. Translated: CASRRSGANNEQFF.

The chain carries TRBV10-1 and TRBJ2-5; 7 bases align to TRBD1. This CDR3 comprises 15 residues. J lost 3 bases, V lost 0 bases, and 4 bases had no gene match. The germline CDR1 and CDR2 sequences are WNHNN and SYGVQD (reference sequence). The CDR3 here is CASSESGTDEETQYF. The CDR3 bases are TGCGCCAGCAGTGAGTCGGGGACAGACGAAGAGACCCAGTACTTC.